These T cell receptor beta chains were read from a single sample in a study of blood T cells in healthy people across ages. Using its own MiXCR run on the 5' RACE reads, TCRdb lists one record per CDR3 protein. The sample has 1.5 million to 2 million distinct CDR3 sequences, more than 35% seen once. Sequenced sample: blood. All receptors derive from a human donor in good health. CDR3s include the opening cysteine and the closing phenylalanine or tryptophan. The D gene is left open where the match is weak. The size entry is marked missing in some rows and otherwise reads once, few, many or a size class.

abundance	d_gene	v_gene	j_gene	CDR3aa	CDR3nt
.	TRBD2	TRBV27	TRBJ2-7	CASSLSLGDSGGYEQYF	TGTGCCAGCAGTTTATCCCTAGGCGATAGCGGGGGCTACGAGCAGTACTTC
.	.	TRBV14	TRBJ2-1	CASSQVYYNEQFF	TGTGCCAGCAGCCAAGTCTACTACAATGAGCAGTTCTTC
once	.	TRBV24-1	TRBJ2-1	CATSVGKDSYNEQFF	TGTGCCACCAGTGTTGGGAAGGACTCCTACAATGAGCAGTTCTTC
.	.	TRBV12-3/TRBV12-4	TRBJ2-7	CASTVAGGAEQYF	TGTGCCAGCACCGTCGCCGGGGGCGCCGAGCAGTACTTC
.	.	TRBV13	TRBJ2-5	CASRGGDGETQYF	TGTGCCAGCCGAGGGGGAGATGGGGAGACCCAGTACTTC
few	TRBD1	TRBV4-3	TRBJ1-1	CASSQSGQGVMNTEAFF	TGCGCCAGCAGCCAAAGCGGACAGGGGGTCATGAACACTGAAGCTTTCTTT
.	.	TRBV15	TRBJ1-1	CATSRGGNNGFRAEAFF	TGTGCCACCAGCAGAGGAGGGAATAATGGTTTTAGGGCTGAAGCTTTCTTT
.	TRBD1	TRBV5-1	TRBJ1-1	CASSPAVGTGANTEAFF	TGCGCCAGCAGCCCGGCTGTGGGGACAGGGGCGAACACTGAAGCTTTCTTT
.	TRBD2	TRBV7-2	TRBJ2-2	CASSLRSGGDTGELFF	TGTGCCAGCAGCTTAAGGAGCGGGGGAGACACCGGGGAGCTGTTTTTT
.	TRBD2	TRBV13	TRBJ2-1	CASSFWTSGANNEQFF	TGTGCCAGCAGCTTCTGGACTAGCGGAGCAAACAATGAGCAGTTCTTC
.	.	TRBV20-1	TRBJ2-1	CSASGSEQGNEQFF	TGCAGTGCTAGTGGGTCCGAACAAGGGAATGAGCAGTTCTTC
.	.	TRBV29-1	TRBJ1-1	CSASLARDTEAFF	TGCAGCGCTTCTCTGGCCCGGGACACTGAAGCTTTCTTT
.	.	TRBV7-9	TRBJ1-6	CASSLGSGNYNSPLHF	TGTGCCAGCAGCTTAGGATCGGGGAACTATAATTCACCCCTCCACTTT
.	.	TRBV25-1	TRBJ2-7	CASSVRGFYEQYF	TGTGCCAGCAGTGTCCGAGGGTTCTACGAGCAGTACTTC
.	TRBD1	TRBV6-2/TRBV6-3	TRBJ2-1	CASSFPTDRGEAYNEQFF	TGTGCCAGCAGTTTCCCCACCGACAGGGGCGAGGCATACAATGAGCAGTTCTTC
.	TRBD2	TRBV2	TRBJ2-5	CASLRGGGGQETQYF	TGTGCCAGCCTTAGGGGCGGCGGGGGACAAGAGACCCAGTACTTC
.	.	TRBV6-4	TRBJ2-1	CASSEGEVPYNKQFF	TGCGCCAGCAGTGAGGGAGAAGTCCCCTACAATAAGCAGTTCTTC
few	.	TRBV29-1	TRBJ2-3	CSVEQGGTDTQYF	TGCAGCGTTGAGCAAGGGGGCACAGATACGCAGTATTTT
.	.	TRBV6-2/TRBV6-3	TRBJ2-5	CASSYVPVQETQYF	TGTGCCAGCAGTTACGTTCCCGTCCAAGAGACCCAGTACTTC
.	TRBD1	TRBV5-1	TRBJ1-4	CASSRGQGLTNEKLFF	TGCGCCAGCAGCCGGGGACAGGGGTTAACTAATGAAAAACTGTTTTTT
.	TRBD1	TRBV25-1	TRBJ1-2	CASRGDRRLGGYTF	TGTGCCAGCAGAGGGGACAGGAGGCTCGGTGGCTACACCTTC
.	.	TRBV5-4	TRBJ2-3	CASSFSLLYTDTQYF	TGTGCCAGCAGCTTTTCCCTGCTATACACAGATACGCAGTATTTT
few	.	TRBV5-6	TRBJ2-6	CASRGQALDSGANVLTF	TGTGCCAGCAGGGGACAAGCTCTCGATTCTGGGGCCAACGTCCTGACTTTC
.	.	TRBV7-2	TRBJ1-3	CASSLQQAPSGNTIYF	TGTGCCAGCAGCTTACAACAGGCCCCTTCTGGAAACACCATATATTTT
once	.	TRBV28	TRBJ1-2	CATPQVKGGLSPNYGYTF	TGTGCCACCCCCCAGGTCAAGGGGGGTCTATCCCCTAACTATGGCTACACCTTC
many	TRBD1	TRBV9	TRBJ2-1	CASSVQGVYNEQFF	TGTGCCAGCAGCGTACAGGGGGTCTACAATGAGCAGTTCTTC
.	.	TRBV20-1	TRBJ2-7	CSARLGDEQDF	TGCAGTGCTAGGCTGGGCGACGAGCAGGACTTC
.	.	TRBV29-1	TRBJ1-1	CSVALHLGRTGAFF	TGCAGCGTTGCCCTTCATCTAGGGAGGACTGGAGCTTTCTTT
.	.	TRBV20-1	TRBJ1-6	CSARDRVAGSYNSPLHF	TGCAGTGCTAGAGATCGGGTGGCAGGGTCCTATAATTCACCCCTCCACTTT
.	.	TRBV7-9	TRBJ1-1	CASSPGHWNTEAFF	TGTGCCAGCAGCCCGGGACACTGGAACACTGAAGCTTTCTTT
.	.	TRBV12-3/TRBV12-4	TRBJ2-2	CASTKRGTSNTGELFF	TGTGCCAGCACTAAACGGGGGACGAGTAACACCGGGGAGCTGTTTTTT
.	TRBD1	TRBV29-1	TRBJ1-6	CSVGTGEGSPLHF	TGCAGCGTGGGGACAGGGGAAGGTTCACCCCTCCACTTT
.	.	TRBV6-2/TRBV6-3	TRBJ1-1	CASTILRGNTEAFF	TGTGCCAGCACAATCCTCAGGGGGAACACTGAAGCTTTCTTT
.	TRBD1	TRBV28	TRBJ1-2	CASSSNRGEGYTF	TGTGCCAGCAGTTCTAACAGGGGGGAAGGCTACACCTTC
once	TRBD1	TRBV29-1	TRBJ2-7	CSVTGTGIYEQYF	TGCAGCGTGACCGGGACAGGGATTTACGAGCAGTACTTC
.	.	TRBV20-1	TRBJ2-3	CSPSAGTDTQYF	TGCAGCCCCTCCGCGGGCACAGATACGCAGTATTTT
few	.	TRBV20-1	TRBJ1-2	CSARVITSGAGGYGYTF	TGCAGTGCTAGAGTTATCACGAGTGGGGCGGGTGGCTATGGCTACACCTTC
.	TRBD2	TRBV29-1	TRBJ2-5	CSVTSGGAAETQYF	TGCAGCGTTACTAGCGGGGGGGCCGCAGAGACCCAGTACTTC
few	TRBD1	TRBV14	TRBJ1-2	CASSPNRGPGLGYTF	TGTGCCAGCAGCCCAAACAGGGGGCCAGGACTTGGCTACACCTTC
.	.	TRBV20-1	TRBJ2-1	CSAVTYNEQFF	TGCAGTGCTGTTACCTACAATGAGCAGTTCTTC
.	TRBD2	TRBV7-2	TRBJ2-3	CASSLFGGASDTQYF	TGTGCCAGCAGCTTGTTCGGGGGGGCCTCAGATACGCAGTATTTT
.	.	TRBV29-1	TRBJ1-2	CSVPHREVYGYTF	TGCAGCGTACCACACAGGGAAGTGTATGGCTACACCTTC
.	TRBD1	TRBV6-6	TRBJ1-1	CASSTWTGNTEAFF	TGTGCCAGCAGTACTTGGACAGGCAACACTGAAGCTTTCTTT
.	.	TRBV4-2	TRBJ2-5	CASSPTGMGGETQYF	TGTGCCAGCAGCCCGACAGGGATGGGGGGCGAGACCCAGTACTTC
.	.	TRBV20-1	TRBJ2-5	CSARGPVEETQYF	TGCAGTGCTAGGGGCCCCGTAGAAGAGACCCAGTACTTC
few	.	TRBV7-2	TRBJ1-2	CASSLDQGGYTF	TGTGCCAGCAGCTTAGATCAGGGAGGCTACACCTTC